This TCR beta chain was documented in a study of blood T cell repertoires in COVID-19 (dated by TCRdb to the early 2020s). Background on the whole study: Collaborator samples came from the United States, Italy and Spain and covered acute and convalescent phases of COVID-19. Samples were obtained from the ongoing ImmuneRACE study (first 160 participants) and from about 1,300 subjects provided by 6 global collaborators. The material from the prospective study consisted of cDNA or gDNA derived from T cells, B-cell-depleted T cells, or PBMCs. Subjects who had been exposed to COVID-19, were actively infected with it, or had recovered from it provided the deeply sampled blood TCRbeta repertoires that made up the dataset. The repertoires were released in a freely available public database meant as a resource for research on the immune response to SARS-CoV-2. HLA class I and class II types, where available, came from metadata supplied by the sample provider rather than from assay-based typing. Sample metadata almost always included a de-identified subject ID, COVID-19 status, age in years and sex.

The immunoSEQ Assay, a bias-controlled multiplex PCR, was used to amplify TCRbeta CDR3 regions from genomic DNA. The study's own analysis went as follows. The number of nucleated cells in each sample was estimated by amplification of reference gene primers within the assay. To quantify the absolute abundance of each unique TCRbeta CDR3 rearrangement, sequence reads were collapsed and filtered. Productive Simpson clonality was computed per sample as the square root of Simpson's diversity index over productive rearrangements. What TCRdb holds here is the immuneACCESS table cut down to in-frame rearrangements. Part of the clones is not present; checked against another copy, under half of the missing clones reflect an unresolved V gene, and the others are unexplained. V, J and clone size derive from that table, while D and trimming were established from the DNA sequence. The sample table records about 180,000 clones; roughly three quarters of these occur just once. Jointly, the top ten make up about 10% of the sample.

As concerns this clone: Its antigen remains undetermined. No clone much larger than this one lies a single base away; base qualities are absent.

One collaborating source in Seattle enrolled patients during active infection and followed them longitudinally through the course of disease. The collaborating institutions used their own protocols to collect whole blood in K2EDTA tubes. For TCRbeta analysis, collaborators shipped samples as frozen whole blood, isolated PBMCs, or DNA extracted from either of those sample types. Trimming accounts for 6 bases at V and 1 base at J, while the number of junction bases matched to no gene is 4. Via the germline V gene, CDR1 is SQVTM and CDR2 ANQGSEA. The CDR3 contains 14 residues, cysteine and phenylalanine counted. Just CDR3 DNA is preserved here, 42 bases in frame from base 1. Broad study findings and their caveats: The amount of clinical and demographic metadata varied by source and participant and was provided uncurated.

Rearrangement joined TRBV29-1 to TRBJ2-1; 9 nucleotides in the junction match TRBD1. Sequencing was performed on peripheral blood. This sequence was found in a woman over 75 with COVID-19, enrolled during active disease. The DNA sequence is given as TGCAGCGTGACAGGGGGAGTTTCCTACAATGAGCAGTTCTTC. This yields the protein CSVTGGVSYNEQFF.